What follows are 26 T cell receptor beta chains derived from one specimen sequenced in a study of blood T cell repertoires in COVID-19. Some clones are missing from TCRdb's copy, which holds only in-frame ones; the method was immunoSEQ multiplex PCR. The sample includes around 200,000 clones, roughly nine tenths of them seen just once. Specimen: peripheral blood. These receptors all come from a man in his sixties or seventies with active or convalescent COVID-19.

The table lists this clone with many counts. This chain uses TRBV7-2 with TRBJ1-2; D is possibly TRBD1 (5 bases). V dropped 4 bases and J dropped 10 bases, with 31 bases sitting between them. CDR3 size: 18 residues. Germline V gene data show CDR1 as SGHTA and CDR2 as FQGNSA. CDR3 amino acids: CASSSEGAGPPATFDYTF. As DNA, the CDR3 is TGTGCCAGCAGCTCAGAAGGGGCAGGTCCTCCAGCCACCTTTGACTACACCTTC.

The rearrangement joins TRBV15 to TRBJ2-1, with 12 bases lining up with TRBD1. The V segment lost 0 bases and the J segment 8 bases; nucleotides outside the gene matches: 5. The length of the CDR3 is 16 residues. Germline V gene data show CDR1 as LNHNV and CDR2 as YYDKDF (reference sequence). CDR3: CATSRDGTGGGDEQFF. Written as DNA, the CDR3 is TGTGCCACCAGCAGAGATGGGACAGGGGGCGGCGATGAGCAGTTCTTC.

V gene TRBV5-1 combines with J gene TRBJ2-1, with TRBD1 matching 10 bases. Trimming cost V 7 bases and J 6 bases; bases outside gene matches: 7. Germline lookup yields CDR1 SGHRS and CDR2 YFSETQ. The CDR3 length is 14 residues. The CDR3 DNA reads TGCGCCAGCGGTTCGGGACAGGGGATCAATGAGCAGTTCTTC. It encodes CASGSGQGINEQFF.

The CDR3 DNA is TGTGCCAGCAGCCCCCCCCGTGGGGGCCCCTACGAGCAGTACTTC. Protein product: CASSPPRGGPYEQYF. This chain joins TRBV28 and TRBJ2-7; D may be TRBD1 (6 bases). Germline CDR1 and CDR2: MDHEN and SYDVKM. The CDR3 has 15 residues. V lost 6 bases and J 2 bases, leaving 17 bases between the germline ends. Supplemented by reference TRBV28 and TRBJ2-7, the full variable domain reads DVKVTQSSRYLVKRTGEKVFLECVQDMDHENMFWYRQDPGLGLRLIYFSYDVKMKEKGDIPEGYSVSREKKERFSLILESASTNQTSMYLCASSPPRGGPYEQYFGPGTRLTVT.

J is TRBJ2-3 and V is TRBV7-8; TRBD2 aligns across 7 bases. The CDR3 sequence is 14 residues long. CDR1 is SGHVS, CDR2 FQNEAQ, per germline. Losses at the gene ends were 5 bases for V and 9 bases for J; bases not matched to a gene: 11. The CDR3 here is CASSPGQGGNTQYF. Here the CDR3 DNA reads TGTGCCAGCAGCCCGGGGCAGGGAGGGAACACGCAGTATTTT.

J is TRBJ2-1 and V is TRBV7-3; no clear D gene. There are 12 residues in the CDR3. CDR1 is SGHTA, CDR2 FQGTGA, per germline. The V end lost 4 bases, the J end lost 6 bases, and 7 bases lay between the germline ends. CDR3 protein: CASSSPGNEQFF. The CDR3 coding sequence is TGTGCCAGCAGCTCCCCCGGCAATGAGCAGTTCTTC.

V usage is TRBV27 and J usage is TRBJ1-2, with 7 bases identical to TRBD1. The CDR3 runs 12 residues. Germline-derived CDR1 and CDR2 are MNHEY and SMNVEV (reference sequence). The trim removed 9 bases at V and 4 bases at J, leaving 5 bases unmatched. The CDR3 DNA reads TGTGCCAGTAGGGGACAGCCCTATGGCTACACCTTC. Its translation is CASRGQPYGYTF.

V is TRBV9 and J is TRBJ2-5; possibly TRBD1 for D (7 bases). The V gene lost 3 bases and the J gene lost 5 bases, with 17 bases spanning the gap. CDR3 length: 15 residues. Looked up from germline, CDR1 is SGDLS and CDR2 is YYNGEE. The CDR3 nucleotides are TGTGCCAGCAGCGGCAACAGGGGCGCGGGGGAGACCCAGTACTTC. Protein: CASSGNRGAGETQYF.

This chain uses TRBV6-2 or TRBV6-3 with TRBJ1-2; perhaps TRBD1 as D (5 bases). The germline gives CDR1 MNHEY, CDR2 SVGEGT. The V end lost 0 bases, the J end lost 5 bases, and 10 bases lay between the germline ends. The CDR3 sequence is 14 residues long. The CDR3 DNA reads TGTGCCAGCAGTTACTCGAGACAGCCTTATGGCTACACCTTC. Translated: CASSYSRQPYGYTF.

This chain joins TRBV13 and TRBJ1-2; maybe TRBD1 (5 bases). Trimming pared 2 bases from V and 4 bases from J, leaving 14 bases between. Per germline, CDR1 PRHDT and CDR2 FYEKMQ (reference sequence). The CDR3 length is 15 residues. The CDR3 DNA sequence: TGTGCCAGCAGCTTACAACAGGTCGCCTTCTATGGCTACACCTTC. It encodes CASSLQQVAFYGYTF.

This clone was seen a few times. The rearrangement joins TRBV9 to TRBJ1-2; 7 bases agree with TRBD1. CDR1 is SGDLS, CDR2 YYNGEE, per germline. The V segment lost 0 bases and the J segment 8 bases; nucleotides outside the gene matches: 7. This CDR3 is 14 amino acids long. The CDR3 nucleotides are TGTGCCAGCAGCGTAGGCGAGACAGGGTCCGGCTACACCTTC. Translation: CASSVGETGSGYTF.

The rearrangement uses TRBV6-5 and TRBJ1-5; no definite D call. V was clipped by 2 bases and J by 1 base, with 6 bases between them. The CDR3 has 14 amino acids. Looked up from germline, CDR1 is MNHEY and CDR2 is SVGAGI. This CDR3 is CASSYQRSNQPQHF. The CDR3 DNA follows: TGTGCCAGCAGTTACCAGAGGAGCAATCAGCCCCAGCATTTT.

The chain joins TRBV20-1 to TRBJ2-2; TRBD2 might be the D (6 bases). Trimming took off 3 bases at V and 8 bases at J, with 25 bases between the two ends. Germline assignment: CDR1 DFQATT and CDR2 SNEGSKA (reference sequence). The CDR3 is 17 residues long. This CDR3 is CSASVPTGVVGRGELFF. For the CDR3, the DNA is TGCAGTGCTAGTGTCCCGACTGGTGTGGTTGGGAGGGGGGAGCTGTTTTTT.

This clone was counted between two and nine times. V gene TRBV9 combines with J gene TRBJ1-2; perhaps TRBD1 as D (6 bases). V shed 3 bases and J shed 2 bases, with 11 bases lying between them. Germline V gene sequence: CDR1 SGDLS, CDR2 YYNGEE. CDR3 length: 14 residues. CDR3: CASSDQGLNYGYTF. DNA of the CDR3: TGTGCCAGCAGCGATCAGGGGCTCAACTATGGCTACACCTTC.

This clone was counted a single time. The rearrangement joins TRBV27 to TRBJ1-2, with TRBD1 identical over 7 bases. The ends lost 6 bases at V and 6 bases at J; junction bases unmatched: 10. The length of the CDR3 is 14 residues. CDR1 MNHEY and CDR2 SMNVEV come from the germline V gene (reference sequence). The CDR3 is CASRATGQNHGYTF. The CDR3 coding sequence is TGTGCCAGCAGGGCTACGGGACAGAACCATGGCTACACCTTC.

This chain links TRBV7-9 with TRBJ2-3; tentatively, D is TRBD1 (5 bases). The V gene lost 1 base and the J gene lost 5 bases, with 16 bases spanning the gap. The CDR3 length is 16 residues. Germline V gene data show CDR1 as SEHNR and CDR2 as FQNEAQ (reference sequence). The CDR3 sequence is CASSLGLVGTGDTQYF. The CDR3 bases are TGTGCCAGCAGCTTAGGATTGGTGGGTACAGGAGATACGCAGTATTTT.

The V and J genes are TRBV3-1 (or the pseudogene TRBV3-2) and TRBJ2-7, with 8 bases aligning to TRBD2. The CDR3 is 16 amino acids. V lost 7 bases and J lost 3; bases outside the gene matches: 14. Germline assignment: CDR1 LGHDT and CDR2 YNNKEL (reference sequence). The CDR3 loop reads CASTLKPSGSVYEQYF. The DNA for the CDR3 is TGTGCCAGCACCCTAAAGCCGAGCGGGAGTGTCTACGAGCAGTACTTC.

The chain recombines TRBV11-2 with TRBJ2-2; 8 bases fit TRBD2. V shed 11 bases, J shed 8 bases, and the junction held 16 bases outside the gene matches. Germline CDR1 is SGHAT and CDR2 is FQNNGV. This CDR3 comprises 15 residues. CDR3 in DNA: TGTGCCGGGTCAAAAGCGGGAGAGGGGCAAGGGGAGCTGTTTTTT. This codes for CAGSKAGEGQGELFF. Looking up the rest from reference TRBV11-2 and TRBJ2-2 gives the full variable domain: EAGVAQSPRYKIIEKRQSVAFWCNPISGHATLYWYQQILGQGPKLLIQFQNNGVVDDSQLPKDRFSAERLKGVDSTLKIQPAKLEDSAVYLCAGSKAGEGQGELFFGEGSRLTVL.

This chain joins TRBV9 and TRBJ1-2, with D tentatively TRBD1 (6 bases). CDR1 is SGDLS, CDR2 YYNGEE, per germline. Trimming stripped 7 bases from V and 8 bases from J, with 24 bases between. CDR3 length: 15 amino acids. The CDR3 sequence is CASSAGLRPGEGYTF. In DNA form, the CDR3 reads TGTGCCAGCTCGGCAGGGCTGAGACCAGGGGAAGGCTACACCTTC.

This sequence joins TRBV19 and TRBJ1-4; D remains ambiguous. This CDR3 is 14 amino acids long. Germline V gene data show CDR1 as LNHDA and CDR2 as SQIVND (reference sequence). V was pared by 1 base and J by 7 bases, with 10 bases between. CDR3 in DNA: TGTGCCAGTAGTATAGGGACTGCCGGTGAAAAACTGTTTTTT. The encoded protein is CASSIGTAGEKLFF.

CDR3 sequence (DNA): TGTGCCAGCAGTTTGGTACAGGGCAGCACAGATACGCAGTATTTT. It specifies CASSLVQGSTDTQYF. The chain recombines TRBV28 with TRBJ2-3; weak D call: TRBD1 (6 bases). V lost 3 bases to trimming and J lost 0 bases, with 10 bases between them. CDR3 size: 15 residues. Germline V gene lookup returns CDR1 MDHEN and CDR2 SYDVKM. The entire variable domain, with the rest obtained from reference TRBV28 and TRBJ2-3, is as follows: DVKVTQSSRYLVKRTGEKVFLECVQDMDHENMFWYRQDPGLGLRLIYFSYDVKMKEKGDIPEGYSVSREKKERFSLILESASTNQTSMYLCASSLVQGSTDTQYFGPGTRLTVL.

V usage is TRBV5-5 and J usage is TRBJ2-6; TRBD1 matches 8 bases. CDR3 length: 18 amino acids. Germline values: CDR1 SGHKS, CDR2 YYEKEE (reference sequence). Trimming removed 0 bases from V and 0 bases from J; junction bases left unmatched: 5. The CDR3 is CASSLGPDRASGANVLTF. The CDR3 DNA sequence: TGTGCCAGCAGCTTGGGTCCGGACAGGGCCTCTGGGGCCAACGTCCTGACTTTC.

DNA for the CDR3: TGTGCCAGCTCACCACCTATAGCGAACCAGTATCAGCCCCAGCATTTT. This codes for CASSPPIANQYQPQHF. This chain uses TRBV18 with TRBJ1-5; D gene uncertain. Germline V CDR1 and CDR2: KGHSH, LQKENI. The CDR3 is made up of 16 amino acids. V gave up 0 bases and J gave up 5 bases, with 14 bases separating them.

The chain joins TRBV29-1 to TRBJ2-1; no firm D call. Trimming shortened V by 2 bases and J by 3 bases, and 5 bases separated the two germline ends. The CDR3 is 12 amino acids. Germline lookup yields CDR1 SQVTM and CDR2 ANQGSEA. The CDR3 spells CSVEPDYNEQFF. The CDR3 DNA is TGCAGCGTTGAACCAGACTACAATGAGCAGTTCTTC.

The V and J genes are TRBV7-9 and TRBJ1-2, with TRBD1 matching over 7 bases. Trimming cost V 5 bases and J 6 bases; bases outside gene matches: 9. Looked up from germline, CDR1 is SEHNR and CDR2 is FQNEAQ (reference sequence). The CDR3 consists of 14 residues. CDR3 residues: CASSEPQGLNGYTF. In DNA form, the CDR3 reads TGTGCCAGCAGCGAGCCACAGGGGCTAAATGGCTACACCTTC. The entire variable domain, with the rest obtained from reference TRBV7-9 and TRBJ1-2, is as follows: DTGVSQNPRHKITKRGQNVTFRCDPISEHNRLYWYRQTLGQGPEFLTYFQNEAQLEKSRLLSDRFSAERPKGSFSTLEIQRTEQGDSAMYLCASSEPQGLNGYTFGSGTRLTVV.

A few counts support this clone. The chain couples TRBV30 to TRBJ2-2, with D possibly TRBD1 on 6 matching bases. The length of the CDR3 is 15 residues. V gave up 3 bases and J gave up 6 bases, with 17 bases separating them. Germline V gives CDR1 GTSNPN, CDR2 SVGIG (reference sequence). The CDR3 nucleotides are TGTGCCTGGAGACCGGCCCTCAGGGGTTCCGGGGAGCTGTTTTTT. Translating gives CAWRPALRGSGELFF.